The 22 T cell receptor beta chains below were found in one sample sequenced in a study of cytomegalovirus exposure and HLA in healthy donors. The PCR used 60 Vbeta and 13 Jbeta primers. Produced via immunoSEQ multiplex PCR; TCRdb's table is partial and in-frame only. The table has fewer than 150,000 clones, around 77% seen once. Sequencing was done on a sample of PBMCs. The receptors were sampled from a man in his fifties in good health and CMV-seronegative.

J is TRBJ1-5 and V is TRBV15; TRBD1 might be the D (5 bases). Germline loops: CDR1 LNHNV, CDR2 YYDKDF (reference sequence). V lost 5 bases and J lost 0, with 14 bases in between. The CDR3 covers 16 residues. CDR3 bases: TGTGCCACCAGCGCCGGGACTCGGAATAGCAATCAGCCCCAGCATTTT. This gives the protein CATSAGTRNSNQPQHF.

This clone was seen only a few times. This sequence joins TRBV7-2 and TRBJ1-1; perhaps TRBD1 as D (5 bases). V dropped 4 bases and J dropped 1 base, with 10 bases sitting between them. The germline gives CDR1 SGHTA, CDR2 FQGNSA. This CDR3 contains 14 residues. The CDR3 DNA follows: TGTGCCAGCAGCTCCCGCGGGGGGAACACTGAAGCTTTCTTT. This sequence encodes CASSSRGGNTEAFF.

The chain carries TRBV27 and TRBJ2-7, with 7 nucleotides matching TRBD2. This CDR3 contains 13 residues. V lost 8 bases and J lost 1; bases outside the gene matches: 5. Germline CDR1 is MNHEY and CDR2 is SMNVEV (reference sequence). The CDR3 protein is CASGRVHSYEQYF. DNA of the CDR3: TGTGCCAGCGGGAGGGTCCATTCCTACGAGCAGTACTTC.

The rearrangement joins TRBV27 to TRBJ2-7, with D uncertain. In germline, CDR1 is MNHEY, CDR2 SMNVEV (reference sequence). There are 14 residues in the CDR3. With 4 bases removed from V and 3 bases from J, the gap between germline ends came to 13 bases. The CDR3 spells CASSSILTSYEQYF. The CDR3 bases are TGTGCCAGCAGTTCAATCCTCACAAGCTACGAGCAGTACTTC.

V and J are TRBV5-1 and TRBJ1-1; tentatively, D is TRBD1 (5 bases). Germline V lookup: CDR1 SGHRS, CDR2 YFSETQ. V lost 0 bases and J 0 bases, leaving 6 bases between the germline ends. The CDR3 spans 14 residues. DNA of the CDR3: TGCGCCAGCAGCTTGGACAGGATGAACACTGAAGCTTTCTTT. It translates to CASSLDRMNTEAFF.

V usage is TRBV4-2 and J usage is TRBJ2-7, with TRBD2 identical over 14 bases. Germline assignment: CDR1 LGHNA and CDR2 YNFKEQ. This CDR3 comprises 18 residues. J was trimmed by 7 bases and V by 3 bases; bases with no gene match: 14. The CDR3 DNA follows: TGTGCCAGCAGCCAGGGGACTAGCGGGAGTGGGCTCCTGGGGGAGCAGTACTTC. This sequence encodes CASSQGTSGSGLLGEQYF.

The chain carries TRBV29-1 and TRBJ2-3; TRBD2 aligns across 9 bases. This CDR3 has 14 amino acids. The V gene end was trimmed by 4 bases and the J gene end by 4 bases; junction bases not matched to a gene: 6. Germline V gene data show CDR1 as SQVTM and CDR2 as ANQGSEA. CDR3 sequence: CSVGLAGVADTQYF. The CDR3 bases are TGCAGCGTTGGGTTAGCGGGAGTGGCAGATACGCAGTATTTT.

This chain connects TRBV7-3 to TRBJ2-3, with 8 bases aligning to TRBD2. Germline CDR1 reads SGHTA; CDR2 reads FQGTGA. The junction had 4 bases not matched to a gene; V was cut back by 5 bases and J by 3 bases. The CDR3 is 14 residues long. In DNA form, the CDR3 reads TGTGCCAGCAGCCCCCGACTAGCGACAGATACGCAGTATTTT. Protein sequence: CASSPRLATDTQYF.

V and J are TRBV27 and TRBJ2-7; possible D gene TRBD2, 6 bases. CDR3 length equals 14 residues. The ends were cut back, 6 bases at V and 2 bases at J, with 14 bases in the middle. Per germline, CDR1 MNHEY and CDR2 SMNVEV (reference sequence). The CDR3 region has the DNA TGTGCCAGCAGACTTAGCGGAGCTACCTACGAGCAGTACTTC. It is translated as CASRLSGATYEQYF.

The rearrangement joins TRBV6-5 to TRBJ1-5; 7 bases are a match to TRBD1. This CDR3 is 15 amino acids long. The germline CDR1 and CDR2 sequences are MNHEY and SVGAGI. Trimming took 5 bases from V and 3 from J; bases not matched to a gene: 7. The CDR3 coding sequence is TGTGCCAGCAGTACCCGACAGGGCCTCAATCAGCCCCAGCATTTT. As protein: CASSTRQGLNQPQHF.

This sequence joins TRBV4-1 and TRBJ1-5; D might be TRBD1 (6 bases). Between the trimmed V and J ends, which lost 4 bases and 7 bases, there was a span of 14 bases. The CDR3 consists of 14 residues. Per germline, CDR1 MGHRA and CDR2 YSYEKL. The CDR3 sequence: CASSRNLQGQPQHF. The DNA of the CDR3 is TGCGCCAGCAGCCGAAATCTACAGGGACAGCCCCAGCATTTT.

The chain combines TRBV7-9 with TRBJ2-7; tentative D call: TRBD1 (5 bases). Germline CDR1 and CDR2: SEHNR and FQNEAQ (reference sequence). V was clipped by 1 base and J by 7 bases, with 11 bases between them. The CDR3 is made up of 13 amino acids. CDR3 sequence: CASSLGAGREQYF. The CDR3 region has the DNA TGTGCCAGCAGCTTAGGGGCAGGGCGGGAGCAGTACTTC.

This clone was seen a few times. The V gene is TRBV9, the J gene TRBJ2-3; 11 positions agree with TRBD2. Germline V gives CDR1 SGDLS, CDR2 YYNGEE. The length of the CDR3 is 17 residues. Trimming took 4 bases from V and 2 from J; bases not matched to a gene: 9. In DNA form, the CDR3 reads TGTGCCAGCAGCCCTCTCGGACTAGCGGGCGACACAGATACGCAGTATTTT. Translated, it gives CASSPLGLAGDTDTQYF.

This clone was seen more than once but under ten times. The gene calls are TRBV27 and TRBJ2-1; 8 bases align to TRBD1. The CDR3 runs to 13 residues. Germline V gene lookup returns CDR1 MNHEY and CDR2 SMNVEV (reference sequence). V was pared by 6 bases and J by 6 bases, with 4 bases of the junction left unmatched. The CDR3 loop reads CASSLQGANEQFF. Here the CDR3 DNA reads TGTGCCAGCAGCCTTCAGGGGGCCAATGAGCAGTTCTTC.

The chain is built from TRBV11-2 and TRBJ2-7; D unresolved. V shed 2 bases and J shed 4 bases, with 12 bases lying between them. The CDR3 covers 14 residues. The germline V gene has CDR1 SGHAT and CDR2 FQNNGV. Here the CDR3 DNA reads TGTGCCAGCAGCTTAAGCGTCAGAAAGTACGAGCAGTACTTC. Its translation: CASSLSVRKYEQYF.

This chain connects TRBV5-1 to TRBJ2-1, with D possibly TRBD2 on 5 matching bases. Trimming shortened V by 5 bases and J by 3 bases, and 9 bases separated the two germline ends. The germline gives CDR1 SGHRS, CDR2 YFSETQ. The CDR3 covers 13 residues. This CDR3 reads CASRNGLYNEQFF. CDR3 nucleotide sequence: TGCGCCAGCAGAAACGGACTCTACAATGAGCAGTTCTTC.

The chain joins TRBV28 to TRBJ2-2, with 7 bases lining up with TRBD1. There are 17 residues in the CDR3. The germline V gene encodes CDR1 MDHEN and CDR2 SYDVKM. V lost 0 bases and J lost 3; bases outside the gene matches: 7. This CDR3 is CASSLWVQGVDTGELFF. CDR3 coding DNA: TGTGCCAGCAGTTTATGGGTTCAGGGGGTGGACACCGGGGAGCTGTTTTTT.

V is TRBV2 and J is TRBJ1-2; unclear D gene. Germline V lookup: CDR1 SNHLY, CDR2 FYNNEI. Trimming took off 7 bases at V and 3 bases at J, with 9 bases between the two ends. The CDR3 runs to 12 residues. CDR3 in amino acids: CASKRVYYGYTF. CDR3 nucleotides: TGTGCCAGCAAACGGGTTTACTATGGCTACACCTTC.

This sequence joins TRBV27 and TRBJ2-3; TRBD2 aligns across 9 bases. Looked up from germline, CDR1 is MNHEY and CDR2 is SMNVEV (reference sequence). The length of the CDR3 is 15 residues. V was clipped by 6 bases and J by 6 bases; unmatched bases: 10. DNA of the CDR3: TGTGCCAGCAGAGCGGGAGGTGACTCAAGGGATACGCAGTATTTT. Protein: CASRAGGDSRDTQYF.

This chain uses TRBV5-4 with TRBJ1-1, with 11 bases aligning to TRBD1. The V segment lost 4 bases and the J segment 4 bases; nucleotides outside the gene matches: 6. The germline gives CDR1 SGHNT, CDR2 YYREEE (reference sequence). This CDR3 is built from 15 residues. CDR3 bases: TGTGCCAGCAGCCTTCCGGGACAGGGGGGCACTGAAGCTTTCTTT. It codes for CASSLPGQGGTEAFF.

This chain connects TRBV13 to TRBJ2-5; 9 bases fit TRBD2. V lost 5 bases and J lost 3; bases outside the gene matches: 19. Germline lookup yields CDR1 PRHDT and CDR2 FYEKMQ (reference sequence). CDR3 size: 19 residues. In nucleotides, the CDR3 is TGTGCCAGCAGCCCACCTCGGACTAGCGCCGGGATTGGGGAAGAGACCCAGTACTTC. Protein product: CASSPPRTSAGIGEETQYF.

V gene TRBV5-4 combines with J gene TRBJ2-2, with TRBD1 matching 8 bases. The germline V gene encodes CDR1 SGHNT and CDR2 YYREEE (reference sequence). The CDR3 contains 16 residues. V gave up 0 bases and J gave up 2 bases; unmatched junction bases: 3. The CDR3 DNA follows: TGTGCCAGCAGCTTGGGAGGACAGGGTAACACCGGGGAGCTGTTTTTT. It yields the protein CASSLGGQGNTGELFF.